The clone carrying this TCR beta chain was recorded a few times. The data are from a study of blood T cell repertoires in COVID-19. The wider study: The United States, Italy and Spain supplied acute and convalescent COVID-19 samples.

The repertoire was sequenced with immunoSEQ multiplex PCR; TCRdb's copy has only in-frame clones and lacks some. The sample includes under 150,000 clones, approximately 83% of them seen just once. V shed 7 bases and J shed 2 bases, with 5 bases lying between them. Germline CDR1 and CDR2: SQVTM and ANQGSEA. The CDR3 has 10 amino acids. This chain connects TRBV29-1 to TRBJ2-5; D gene ambiguous. The source material was peripheral blood. The origin of this receptor is a middle-aged man with active or convalescent COVID-19. CDR3 amino acids: CSGGQETQYF. The CDR3 DNA is TGCAGCGGAGGACAAGAGACCCAGTACTTC.